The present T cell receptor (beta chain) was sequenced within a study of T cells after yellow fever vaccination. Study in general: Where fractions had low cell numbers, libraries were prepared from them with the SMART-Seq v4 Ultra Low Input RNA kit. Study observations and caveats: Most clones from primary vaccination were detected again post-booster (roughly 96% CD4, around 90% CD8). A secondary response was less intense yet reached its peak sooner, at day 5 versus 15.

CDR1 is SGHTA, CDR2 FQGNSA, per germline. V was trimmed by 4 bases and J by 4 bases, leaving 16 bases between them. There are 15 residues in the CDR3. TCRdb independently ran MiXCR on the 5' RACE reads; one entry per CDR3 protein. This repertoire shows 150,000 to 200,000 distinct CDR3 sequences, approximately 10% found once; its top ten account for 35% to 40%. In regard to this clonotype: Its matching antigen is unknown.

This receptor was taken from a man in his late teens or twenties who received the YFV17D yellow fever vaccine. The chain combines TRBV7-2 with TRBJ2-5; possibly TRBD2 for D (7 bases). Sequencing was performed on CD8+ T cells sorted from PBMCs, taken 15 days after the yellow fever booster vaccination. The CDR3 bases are TGTGCCAGCAGCTCACGGGGGGCGGTCCCAGAGACCCAGTACTTC. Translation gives CASSSRGAVPETQYF.